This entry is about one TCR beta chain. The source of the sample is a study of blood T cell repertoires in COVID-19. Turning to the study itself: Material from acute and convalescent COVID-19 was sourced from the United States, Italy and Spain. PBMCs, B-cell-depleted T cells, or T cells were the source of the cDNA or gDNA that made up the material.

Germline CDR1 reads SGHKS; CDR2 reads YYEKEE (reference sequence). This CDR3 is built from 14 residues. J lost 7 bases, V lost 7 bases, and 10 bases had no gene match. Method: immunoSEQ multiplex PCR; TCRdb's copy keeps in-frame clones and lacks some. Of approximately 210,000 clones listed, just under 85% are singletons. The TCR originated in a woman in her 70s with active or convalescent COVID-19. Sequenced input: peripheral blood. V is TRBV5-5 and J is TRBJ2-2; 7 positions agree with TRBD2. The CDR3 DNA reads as TGTGCCAGCCGACCCCTAGCGGACCGCGGGGAGCTGTTTTTT. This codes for CASRPLADRGELFF.